This T cell receptor beta chain came from a study of OX40 agonist ivuxolimab in advanced cancers. Turning to the overall study: Ivuxolimab was an agonistic, fully human IgG2 monoclonal antibody directed against OX40 (CD134), a costimulatory receptor. Intravenous ivuxolimab was administered to patients every 2 weeks at six dose levels: 0.01, 0.1, 0.3, 1.5, 3 and 10 mg/kg. The monotherapy dose-escalation portion (N of about 47 patients) of the phase I ivuxolimab trial is reported in the paper. In the dose-escalation cohort, around four fifths of patients were male, and the mean age was 60 years with a range of about 20 to 80. Partial responses occurred in three dose-escalation patients, of whom one had hepatocellular carcinoma and two had cutaneous melanoma. Of the roughly 52 dose-escalation patients, hepatocellular carcinoma was present in some 19, melanoma in some 15, renal cell carcinoma in 9 and head and neck cancer in 9. Peripheral TCRbeta sequencing aimed to test whether ivuxolimab altered TCR sequence diversity and caused clonal T-cell expansion. Patients were allowed to have had prior anti-PD-1, anti-PD-L1 or anti-CTLA-4 therapy, and around 40% of the dose-escalation patients had previously received checkpoint inhibitors. Broader findings and caveats from the paper: Low levels of normalized T-cell clonal expansion were also seen in some patients who did not respond. Antigen specificity was not determined for the clonally expanded peripheral T cells. After ivuxolimab, more expanded clones were found on average in CD8+ T cells than in CD4+ T cells. Clonal expansion of both CD4+ and CD8+ blood T cells was observed from baseline to week 6 at doses 0.1 to 3.0 mg/kg. In partial responders in the 0.1-3.0 mg/kg groups, normalized peripheral clonal expansion was found to be among the lowest, especially among CD8+ T cells.

This clone was found a few times. Its specific antigen is unknown. No per-base quality is available; no much larger clone lies one base away. To sequence the TCRbeta CDR3 region, genomic DNA was isolated from the sorted cells. TCRbeta CDR3 regions were sequenced using the immunoSEQ Assay. The immuneACCESS repertoire file appears here via TCRdb, limited to in-frame rearrangements. These files lack a portion of the clones; in checked studies, under half of the deficit traces to unresolved V genes, and the cause of the others is not known. Across this sample there are 56,000 or so clones, with roughly 80% seen only once. The biggest ten clones account for 3.9% of the sample. The trial excluded patients who had a history of autoimmune disease or were on systemic immunosuppression. Peripheral blood for TCR sequencing was drawn from every dose cohort at baseline, at cycle 4 day 1 and at cycle 7 day 1. Samples were obtained from an open-label, multicenter, first-in-human phase I dose-escalation trial of ivuxolimab. Adults with locally advanced or metastatic melanoma, renal cell carcinoma, hepatocellular carcinoma or head and neck squamous cell carcinoma were enrolled in the trial. Before TCR sequencing, CD4+ T cells and CD8+ T cells were sorted from peripheral blood as separate populations.

The TCR originated in an adult with an advanced solid tumor such as melanoma, head and neck, liver or kidney cancer. The specimen comprised CD4+ or CD8+ T cells sorted from blood, sampled in a trial of the OX40 agonist ivuxolimab.

CDR3 reads: CAISETGAYNSPLHF. The DNA sequence reads TGTGCCATCAGTGAGACAGGGGCCTATAATTCACCCCTCCACTTT. The receptor chain draws on TRBV10-3 and TRBJ1-6; 7 bases in the middle match TRBD1. The CDR3 holds 15 amino acids from the cysteine to the phenylalanine. The entry retains the CDR3 DNA only, 45 bases that are in frame from base 1. CDR1 ENHRY and CDR2 SYGVKD are derived from the germline V gene. Germline trimming: 2 bases from V, 2 bases from J; junction bases outside gene matches: 0.